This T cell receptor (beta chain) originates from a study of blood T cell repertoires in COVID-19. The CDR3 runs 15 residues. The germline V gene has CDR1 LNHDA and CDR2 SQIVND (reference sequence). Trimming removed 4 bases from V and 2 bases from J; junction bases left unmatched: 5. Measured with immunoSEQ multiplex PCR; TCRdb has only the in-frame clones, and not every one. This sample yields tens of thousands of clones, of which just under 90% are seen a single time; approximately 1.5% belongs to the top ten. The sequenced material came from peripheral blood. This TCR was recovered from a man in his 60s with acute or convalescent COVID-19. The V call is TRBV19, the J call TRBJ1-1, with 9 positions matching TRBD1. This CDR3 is CASSKRTGENTEAFF. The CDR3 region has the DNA TGTGCCAGTAGTAAACGGACAGGGGAAAACACTGAAGCTTTCTTT.